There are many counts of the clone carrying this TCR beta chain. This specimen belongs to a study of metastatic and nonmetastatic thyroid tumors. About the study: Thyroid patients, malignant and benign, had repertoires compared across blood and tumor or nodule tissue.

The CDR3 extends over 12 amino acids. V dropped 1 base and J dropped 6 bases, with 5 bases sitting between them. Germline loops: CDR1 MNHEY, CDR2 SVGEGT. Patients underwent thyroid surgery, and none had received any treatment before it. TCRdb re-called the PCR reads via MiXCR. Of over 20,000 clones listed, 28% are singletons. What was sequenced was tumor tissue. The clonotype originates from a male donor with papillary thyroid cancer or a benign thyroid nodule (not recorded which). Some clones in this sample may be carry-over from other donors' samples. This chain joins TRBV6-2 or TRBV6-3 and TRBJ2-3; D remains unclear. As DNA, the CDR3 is TGTGCCAGCAGTTACTATAGGGATACGCAGTATTTT. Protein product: CASSYYRDTQYF.